This TCR beta chain is drawn from a study of blood T cells in healthy people across ages. Study-level background: About one barcoded beta molecule per two T cells came from capture by template switching. Study-wide results and caveats: The recorded TCR beta diversity per million T cells decreased in a roughly linear manner with age.

With respect to this clonotype: Its antigen is unidentified.

The junction had 22 bases not matched to a gene; V was cut back by 11 bases and J by 9 bases. This CDR3 is 15 amino acids long. Combining a sample-barcoded 5' primer with a J-beta primer mix, a second PCR ran for about 7 to 11 cycles. Each cDNA molecule was tagged by a template-switch adaptor with 12 random nucleotides. Individual samples furnished no less than 2.5 million CDR3-containing paired-end reads apiece. Each CDR3 protein gets one entry after TCRdb re-called the 5' RACE reads with MiXCR. The sample carries 790,000 or so distinct CDR3 sequences, about 46% recorded once. Input material: blood. The sequence derives from an elderly man in good health. The chain uses TRBV12-3 or TRBV12-4 and TRBJ2-7; 7 bases line up with TRBD1. The CDR3 sequence: CAHNLGQSQGEGQYF. In DNA, the CDR3 is TGTGCCCACAATTTGGGACAGTCACAGGGAGAGGGGCAGTACTTC.